The clone carrying this TCR beta chain was detected ten times or more. Its antigen is still unknown. Time point indicated: longitudinal time-point 3. The starting material, 2 million PBMCs stored at -80 C, gave rise to the unsorted libraries. The data were taken from a study of neurological immune-mediated disorders. General study results and limits: Expansion of TCR clones was greatest in HTLV-1-associated myelopathy and smallest in multiple sclerosis, where it fell below that of healthy controls.

The making of cDNA relied on 5'RACE with 10-nucleotide random UMIs. The authors obtained over 170 million TCR-beta sequences from 15-18 subjects per sequencing run. TCRdb used MiXCR to reprocess the 5' RACE reads, holding one entry per CDR3 protein. The table lists some 43,000 distinct CDR3 sequences, approximately 11% of them singletons. CDR3 length equals 14 residues. CDR1 and CDR2 from the germline V gene are ENHRY and SYGVKD. The V segment lost 6 bases and the J segment 4 bases; nucleotides outside the gene matches: 5. This chain connects TRBV10-3 to TRBJ2-5; 10 bases agree with TRBD1. The TCR originated in a male donor with HTLV-1-associated myelopathy (HAM/TSP). What was sequenced was PBMCs. The CDR3 DNA is TGTGCCATCAGGCCCGACAGGGGGCGAGAGACCCAGTACTTC. As protein: CAIRPDRGRETQYF.